The present TCR beta chain was sequenced within a study of T cell repertoires in cytomegalovirus infection. Looking at the study overall: Recently described HLA-C-restricted plus well-studied HLA-B-restricted CMV epitopes were used.

TCRdb fed the reads into MiXCR, producing one record per CDR3 protein. The sample includes about 130,000 distinct CDR3 sequences, about 32% of them seen just once. V gave up 1 base and J gave up 4 bases; unmatched junction bases: 5. This CDR3 spans 15 amino acids. Germline V gene lookup returns CDR1 MGHRA and CDR2 YSYEKL. Regarding this clonotype: Its antigen is undetermined.

The chain is built from TRBV4-1 and TRBJ2-7, with 9 bases lining up with TRBD1. Source: CD8+ T cells from cultured PBMCs, taken from culture after CMV antigen stimulation. The receptor was isolated from a human donor in good health (CMV status not recorded). Some clones in this sample may be carry-over from other donors' samples. CDR3 in amino acids: CASSQGTGVGYEQYF. Written as DNA, the CDR3 is TGCGCCAGCAGCCAAGGGACAGGGGTCGGATACGAGCAGTACTTC.